The 22 T cell receptor beta chains below all came from one sample that was sequenced in a study of T cell responses to AZD1222 COVID-19 vaccine. The method was immunoSEQ multiplex PCR; TCRdb's version includes in-frame clones alone and lacks a portion of them. The table includes fewer than 110,000 clones, around 90% detected once. Here the sequenced sample was peripheral blood, taken 28 days after the second AZD1222 dose. Source of these receptors: an adult who received the AZD1222 COVID-19 vaccine.

V gene TRBV15 combines with J gene TRBJ1-2; D unclear. The CDR3 loop spans 17 amino acids. V was clipped by 0 bases and J by 0 bases, with 14 bases between them. Germline-derived CDR1 and CDR2 are LNHNV and YYDKDF (reference sequence). The CDR3 spells CATSRDRGRLANYGYTF. The CDR3 nucleotides read TGTGCCACCAGCAGAGATCGAGGCAGGTTAGCTAACTATGGCTACACCTTC.

The V gene is TRBV11-2, the J gene TRBJ1-6; D might be TRBD1 (5 bases). The CDR3 runs to 16 residues. V lost 0 bases and J lost 10, with 16 bases in between. From germline, CDR1 is SGHAT and CDR2 FQNNGV. CDR3 coding DNA: TGTGCCAGCAGCTTAGAGCTTGGGCAGGGAACATCACCCCTCCACTTT. It yields the protein CASSLELGQGTSPLHF.

The chain has TRBV6-1 and TRBJ1-2, with D unclear. V dropped 2 bases and J dropped 8 bases, with 15 bases sitting between them. Germline-derived CDR1 and CDR2 are MNHNS and SASEGT. CDR3 length: 14 amino acids. The CDR3, as DNA: TGTGCCAGCAGTGAACAGGACCGTGGGGTGGGCTACACCTTC. It yields the protein CASSEQDRGVGYTF.

This clone was observed once. The gene calls are TRBV10-3 and TRBJ1-2; tentative D call: TRBD1 (6 bases). CDR3 length equals 15 residues. V dropped 6 bases and J dropped 1 base, with 15 bases sitting between them. In germline, CDR1 is ENHRY, CDR2 SYGVKD. The CDR3 sequence is CAIRGGQGGNYGYTF. The CDR3 nucleotides read TGTGCCATCAGAGGTGGGCAAGGGGGTAACTATGGCTACACCTTC.

The DNA for the CDR3 is TGTGCCAGCAGCCAAGACATAAGGGCAGTACTGAACACTGAAGCTTTCTTT. The encoded protein is CASSQDIRAVLNTEAFF. The chain has TRBV3-1 (or the pseudogene TRBV3-2) and TRBJ1-1; D remains ambiguous. CDR1 and CDR2 (germline): LGHDT, YNNKEL (reference sequence). The CDR3 runs 17 residues. V lost 0 bases and J 0 bases, leaving 14 bases between the germline ends.

This chain connects TRBV18 to TRBJ1-2; D is unclear. CDR3 length: 14 amino acids. Deletions cut 2 bases from V and 4 bases from J, with 11 bases between. Per germline, CDR1 KGHSH and CDR2 LQKENI. The CDR3: CASSPGVTSYGYTF. The CDR3 region has the DNA TGTGCCAGCTCACCAGGGGTTACCTCCTATGGCTACACCTTC.

The chain joins TRBV19 to TRBJ1-5; perhaps TRBD1 as D (6 bases). The length of the CDR3 is 15 residues. V gave up 5 bases and J gave up 2 bases, with 13 bases separating them. Germline lookup yields CDR1 LNHDA and CDR2 SQIVND (reference sequence). The CDR3 spells CASSPMTGRNQPQHF. CDR3 DNA sequence: TGTGCCAGTAGTCCTATGACAGGACGCAATCAGCCCCAGCATTTT.

The rearrangement uses TRBV19 and TRBJ1-1; a possible D gene is TRBD1 (5 bases). CDR3 length equals 14 residues. Germline V gene data show CDR1 as LNHDA and CDR2 as SQIVND (reference sequence). The V end was cut by 3 bases, the J end by 5 bases, with 13 bases between. The DNA of the CDR3 is TGTGCCAGTAGTATGGGGCAGGGCGGGACTGAAGCTTTCTTT. Residues: CASSMGQGGTEAFF.

The chain uses TRBV19 and TRBJ2-7; perhaps TRBD2 as D (5 bases). Germline assignment: CDR1 LNHDA and CDR2 SQIVND (reference sequence). Trimming left V 8 bases short and J 0 bases short, with 14 bases between. CDR3 length: 14 amino acids. The CDR3 DNA is TGTGCCAGTCGCCAGACGGGGAGCTCCTACGAGCAGTACTTC. It encodes CASRQTGSSYEQYF.

The V gene is TRBV4-3, the J gene TRBJ2-1, with D possibly TRBD2 on 6 matching bases. CDR3 length: 16 amino acids. Trimming shortened V by 3 bases and J by 7 bases, and 19 bases separated the two germline ends. The V gene's germline CDR1 is LGHNA and CDR2 YSLEER. The CDR3 DNA reads TGCGCCAGCAGCCAGTTTGCGGGGCTCCGGGGAAATGAGCAGTTCTTC. The encoded protein is CASSQFAGLRGNEQFF.

This clone was seen just once. The rearrangement joins TRBV30 to TRBJ2-7; D is undetermined. Trimming took off 1 base at V and 7 bases at J, with 8 bases between the two ends. Germline loops: CDR1 GTSNPN, CDR2 SVGIG (reference sequence). The CDR3 has 11 residues. CDR3 in DNA: TGTGCCTGGAGTGGTGCTGGGGAGCAGTACTTC. Encoded protein: CAWSGAGEQYF.

This clone was seen just once. The V and J genes are TRBV12-3 or TRBV12-4 and TRBJ2-3; no clear D. Trimming shortened V by 4 bases and J by 6 bases, and 5 bases separated the two germline ends. This CDR3 has 11 amino acids. The CDR3 loop reads CASSYGDTQYF. CDR3 DNA: TGTGCCAGCAGTTACGGGGATACGCAGTATTTT.

The CDR3 protein is CASSTTSGVYNEQFF. CDR3 bases: TGTGCCAGTAGTACTACTAGCGGAGTTTACAATGAGCAGTTCTTC. The chain recombines TRBV19 with TRBJ2-1, with 8 bases matching TRBD2. Losses at the gene ends were 4 bases for V and 4 bases for J; bases not matched to a gene: 6. There are 15 residues in the CDR3. The germline V gene has CDR1 LNHDA and CDR2 SQIVND (reference sequence).

CDR3 residues: CASSPPALAAHNTGELFF. Written as DNA, the CDR3 is TGTGCCAGCAGTCCCCCGGCACTAGCGGCACACAACACCGGGGAGCTGTTTTTT. The rearrangement links TRBV6-4 to TRBJ2-2; the match to TRBD2 covers 8 bases. In germline, CDR1 is MRHNA, CDR2 SNTAGT. V lost 5 bases to trimming and J lost 2 bases; unmatched junction nucleotides: 13. The CDR3 has 18 amino acids.

At least ten counts were recorded for this clone. CDR3 coding DNA: TGCGCCAGCAGAGCGACAGGGAGCTCCTATAATTCACCCCTCCACTTT. Translated: CASRATGSSYNSPLHF. This sequence joins TRBV10-1 and TRBJ1-6; 7 positions match TRBD1. J was trimmed by 0 bases and V by 6 bases; bases with no gene match: 5. The CDR3 is made up of 16 amino acids. CDR1 is WNHNN and CDR2 is SYGVQD in the germline V gene (reference sequence).

This chain connects TRBV6-5 to TRBJ1-4; 9 positions match TRBD1. Germline V lookup: CDR1 MNHEY, CDR2 SVGAGI. V was pared by 10 bases and J by 5 bases, with 8 bases of the junction left unmatched. The CDR3 length is 14 residues. The CDR3 sequence is CATISGQGNEKLFF. The CDR3 DNA reads TGTGCCACAATCTCGGGACAGGGCAATGAAAAACTGTTTTTT.

V usage is TRBV7-8 and J usage is TRBJ2-2; 8 bases match TRBD1. J lost 1 base, V lost 4 bases, and 5 bases had no gene match. CDR1 is SGHVS and CDR2 is FQNEAQ in the germline V gene. The CDR3 length is 16 residues. Here the CDR3 DNA reads TGTGCCAGCAGCTCTTCCGGGACAGGGAACACCGGGGAGCTGTTTTTT. Translated: CASSSSGTGNTGELFF.

J is TRBJ2-7 and V is TRBV7-5; no DNA check was done on the table's D call, TRBD1. TRBV7-5 is a listed pseudogene. The CDR3 spans 16 residues. Here the CDR3 DNA reads TGTGCCAGAAGCCCCCCGGGACAAGGGGTCTCCTACGAGCAGTACTTC. This sequence encodes CARSPPGQGVSYEQYF.

The count of this clone is one. V is TRBV7-6 and J is TRBJ2-3; D might be TRBD1 or TRBD2, each matching 5 bases. Trimming took off 3 bases at V and 5 bases at J, with 15 bases between the two ends. The CDR3 is 15 residues long. From germline, CDR1 is SGHVS and CDR2 FNYEAQ. The CDR3 here is CASSFSEGSGDTQYF. CDR3 bases: TGTGCCAGCAGCTTCTCTGAGGGGTCCGGAGATACGCAGTATTTT.

The gene calls are TRBV18 and TRBJ1-4; D may be TRBD1 (6 bases). In germline, CDR1 is KGHSH, CDR2 LQKENI. Between the trimmed V and J ends, which lost 2 bases and 8 bases, there was a span of 12 bases. This CDR3 comprises 14 residues. The CDR3 region is CASSPGQNGEKLFF. The DNA for the CDR3 is TGTGCCAGCTCACCAGGACAGAACGGGGAAAAACTGTTTTTT.

The chain is built from TRBV14 and TRBJ2-1; 7 bases fit TRBD2. The CDR3 is 15 amino acids. The germline V gene has CDR1 SGHDN and CDR2 FVKESK. Trimming took 2 bases from V and 6 from J; bases not matched to a gene: 7. The CDR3 loop is CASSQLAEKGNEQFF. The DNA of the CDR3 is TGTGCCAGCAGCCAACTAGCGGAGAAAGGCAATGAGCAGTTCTTC.

The chain employs TRBV9 and TRBJ2-3; 7 bases match TRBD2. V lost 2 bases and J lost 1; bases outside the gene matches: 10. Germline V lookup: CDR1 SGDLS, CDR2 YYNGEE. This CDR3 region has 17 residues. The CDR3 here is CASSVLGGRGGTDTQYF. CDR3 DNA: TGTGCCAGCAGCGTCCTAGGCGGGAGAGGGGGCACAGATACGCAGTATTTT.